This section outlines one T cell receptor (beta chain) sequence together with its context. The specificity of this receptor is unknown. Base quality data are lacking; no much larger clone is found one base away. This sample is drawn from a study of PD-1 blockade in classical Hodgkin lymphoma (dated by TCRdb to about 2020). Study-level background: Nivolumab dosing was 3 mg/kg intravenously every 2 weeks, continuing until either disease progression or unacceptable toxicity. To define a peripheral blood immune signature of response to PD-1 blockade in classical Hodgkin lymphoma, the study combined TCR beta sequencing with CyTOF. The investigation overall reported the following: Baseline TCR diversity was reported to be lower in newly diagnosed patients than in healthy donors and to be lower still in relapsed/refractory patients. Trial patients achieving complete response had baseline diversity similar to newly diagnosed patients, whereas partial responders and progressors had significantly lower diversity. The study covered only a single clinical trial cohort, and the causes of the repertoire differences, possibly disease activity or prior therapy, were still not defined. By C4D1, a significant rise was seen in CD4+ TCR diversity but not in CD8+ TCR diversity (p=0.0027 vs p=0.16), and the rise was most apparent among complete responders (p=0.02). Patients starting nivolumab less than 1 year after ASCT had lower diversity and were excluded from later analyses to avoid confounding by immune reconstitution.

The label giving this sample's time point can be read as: cycle 1 day 1 (C1D1), immediately before nivolumab initiation. Every trial patient had relapsed after autologous stem cell transplantation, and cohorts A, B and C differed in prior brentuximab vedotin exposure. The trial cohort was composed of some 57 patients with relapsed/refractory classical Hodgkin lymphoma, for whom complete response, partial response or progressive disease was recorded as best overall response. Single-agent nivolumab was administered to trial patients in the multi-cohort phase II CheckMate 205 trial. Best overall response was determined by an independent review committee according to the 2007 International Working Group response criteria. PBMCs from the trial were collected at three points: immediately before nivolumab initiation (C1D1), and during therapy at cycle 2 day 1 and cycle 4 day 1. Peripheral blood was collected in 8 mL Vacutainer Cell Preparation Tubes, from which PBMCs were isolated by centrifugation and then cryopreserved.

V is pared back by 0 bases and J by 8 bases, with 11 bases lying between the germline termini. Via the germline V gene, CDR1 is SGHNT and CDR2 YENEEA. The CDR3 runs 14 amino acids, cysteine and phenylalanine included. The only DNA kept is the CDR3, 42 bases in frame from the first base. Genomic DNA was isolated using the Qiagen DNeasy kit from unsorted PBMCs as well as from negatively selected CD4+ and CD8+ fractions. Amplification of TCR beta CDR3 regions was done by immunoSEQ multiplex PCR with primers that anneal to V and J segments. A synthetic immune receptor repertoire was used to minimize amplification bias, and remaining bias was computationally removed after sequencing. In the paper's pipeline: Repertoire diversity was quantified as the Shannon entropy index using custom Python scripts. Unsorted, CD4+ and CD8+ repertoires were analyzed separately, except in combined analyses where CD4+ and CD8+ sequences were merged in silico. A clone counted as expanded when the clone's frequency after treatment rose at least 2-fold relative to C1D1, and clones undetected at baseline were given a pseudocount of 0.5. Singleton clones were defined as clones with 0 or 1 copy at C1D1, and non-singleton clones were defined as clones with 2 or more copies. Clones expanded in unsorted samples were assigned a CD4+, CD8+ or unknown annotation through matching of protein sequences in sorted samples from the same patient. Diversity changes from C1D1 to C4D1 were tested in paired samples using Wilcoxon tests. As stored in TCRdb, this immuneACCESS dataset retains in-frame rearrangements with V and J assigned. A fraction of the clones does not appear; measured against another copy, unresolved V genes explain less than half of the discrepancy, and the remainder lacks a known reason. V and J calls and clone size are copied from that table; D and trimming were computed from the DNA. The sample table lists approximately 100,000 clones, 80% to 95% of them with a count of one. The ten most abundant clones make up roughly 2.8% of the sample.

This sequence uses TRBV11-3 and TRBJ2-1, with a weak D call of TRBD2 (5 bases match). This clonotype was sampled from a human donor with classical Hodgkin lymphoma. The source was peripheral blood mononuclear cells (PBMCs), collected at baseline. The DNA sequence reads TGTGCCAGCAGCTTAGACGGAGGTGGGGATGAGCAGTTCTTC. This gives the protein CASSLDGGGDEQFF. Beyond the CDR3, the reference TRBV11-3 and TRBJ2-1 genes provide the residues; the full variable domain reads: EAGVVQSPRYKIIEKKQPVAFWCNPISGHNTLYWYLQNLGQGPELLIRYENEEAVDDSQLPKDRFSAERLKGVDSTLKIQPAELGDSAVYLCASSLDGGGDEQFFGPGTRLTVL.